Below are 26 T cell receptor beta chains sequenced from a single sample in a study of T cells expressing NK-cell markers (dated by TCRdb to about 2020). To prepare the library, 5' RACE was applied. Sequencing used an Illumina HiSeq 2000. TCRdb reprocessed the reads; each CDR3 protein sequence makes one entry, and DNA is unavailable. This sample's table contains around 280,000 distinct CDR3 sequences. The ten largest account for approximately 0.42% of the sample. Input material: blood T cells: a sorted CD56 or NKG2C T cell subset, CD4+ or CD8+ T cells, or bulk PBMC T cells (not recorded which). The receptor source for this set is a man between 18 and 29 years old in good health. Donor details come from another sample of the same person, matched by shared clones.

The chain is built from TRBV12-3 or TRBV12-4 and TRBJ2-2; the TRBD2 assignment by TCRdb is unverifiable without DNA. The CDR3 has 16 amino acids. CDR3 in amino acids: CASRMAGGVSTGELFF.

The rearrangement links TRBV6-5 to TRBJ2-5; checking the TCRdb D call of TRBD1 is not possible without DNA. Germline values: CDR1 MNHEY, CDR2 SVGAGI. This CDR3 comprises 16 residues. This CDR3 reads CASSSGTGRYQETQYF.

V usage is TRBV3-1 and J usage is TRBJ2-3; TCRdb reports TRBD2, a call that lacks DNA to check it against. Germline V gene data show CDR1 as LGHDT and CDR2 as YNNKEL (reference sequence). The CDR3 runs to 16 residues. CDR3 region: CASSPTLAGESDTQYF.

The V call is TRBV2, the J call TRBJ1-5. CDR1 is SNHLY, CDR2 FYNNEI, per germline. The CDR3 loop spans 12 amino acids. CDR3 protein: CASSWFGQPQHF.

J is TRBJ2-1 and V is TRBV6-5; the D gene TCRdb calls, TRBD1, cannot be checked with no DNA. The CDR3 has 14 residues. CDR1 and CDR2 (germline): MNHEY, SVGAGI. The CDR3: CASRGQGSRDEQFF.

The chain joins TRBV7-2 to TRBJ2-7. This CDR3 has 11 amino acids. CDR1 SGHTA and CDR2 FQGNSA come from the germline V gene. CDR3 in amino acids: CASSPQNEQYF.

The chain recombines TRBV28 with TRBJ2-3; absent DNA, TCRdb's TRBD2 call cannot be checked. This CDR3 comprises 20 residues. Germline assignment: CDR1 MDHEN and CDR2 SYDVKM. CDR3 sequence reads: CASSGRTSGRANYVSDTQYF.

The chain couples TRBV20-1 to TRBJ2-3; TCRdb's assignment of TRBD2 cannot be checked, as there is no DNA. This CDR3 has 14 amino acids. Germline CDR1 is DFQATT and CDR2 is SNEGSKA (reference sequence). CDR3 sequence reads: CSAIAGGLGDTQYF.

The chain joins TRBV27 to TRBJ2-5; TCRdb picks TRBD1, but there is no DNA to check that call. CDR1 is MNHEY and CDR2 is SMNVEV in the germline V gene (reference sequence). There are 14 residues in the CDR3. This CDR3 is CASRWTGGRETQYF.

The genes are TRBV27 and TRBJ2-1; the D call from TCRdb, TRBD2, cannot be confirmed without DNA. This CDR3 is built from 20 residues. CDR1 is MNHEY and CDR2 is SMNVEV in the germline V gene (reference sequence). CDR3 protein: CASIRDSPGTSGSRYNEQFF.

The chain joins TRBV14 to TRBJ1-6; TCRdb lists TRBD1, though no DNA is available to test this call. In germline, CDR1 is SGHDN, CDR2 FVKESK. This CDR3 comprises 18 residues. CDR3 amino acids: CASSQSSSRIIYNSPLHF. Supplemented by reference TRBV14 and TRBJ1-6, the full variable domain reads EAGVTQFPSHSVIEKGQTVTLRCDPISGHDNLYWYRRVMGKEIKFLLHFVKESKQDESGMPNNRFLAERTGGTYSTLKVQPAELEDSGVYFCASSQSSSRIIYNSPLHFGNGTRLTVT.

The chain carries TRBV7-7 and TRBJ2-2; TCRdb's assignment of TRBD1 cannot be checked, as there is no DNA. Germline CDR1 is SSHAT and CDR2 is FNYEAQ (reference sequence). This CDR3 region has 14 residues. This CDR3 reads CASSPNREIGELFF.

The V and J genes are TRBV28 and TRBJ2-7; the TCRdb D gene call, TRBD1, has no DNA to confirm it. Germline V gene sequence: CDR1 MDHEN, CDR2 SYDVKM. The length of the CDR3 is 15 residues. This CDR3 is CASSSGQGILYEQYF.

V and J are TRBV12-3 or TRBV12-4 and TRBJ2-1. The CDR3 is 12 amino acids. The CDR3 reads CASSRYRDEQFF.

This chain links TRBV6-2 or TRBV6-3 with TRBJ2-5; checking the TCRdb D call of TRBD1 is not possible without DNA. This CDR3 is built from 16 residues. The V gene's germline CDR1 is MNHEY and CDR2 SVGEGT. The CDR3 is CASSLTGRPAEETQYF.

The chain links TRBV6-5 to TRBJ1-4; no DNA is available, so the TRBD1 call from TCRdb remains unchecked. This CDR3 has 16 residues. Germline values: CDR1 MNHEY, CDR2 SVGAGI. CDR3: CASSYGGRTGEEKLFF.

This CDR3 is CASRLPQTDNEQFF. The gene calls are TRBV12-2 and TRBJ2-1. TRBV12-2 counts as a pseudogene. This CDR3 comprises 14 residues.

The V call is TRBV12-3 or TRBV12-4, the J call TRBJ1-1; lacking DNA, the TRBD1 call made by TCRdb goes unchecked. This CDR3 region has 14 residues. CDR3 sequence reads: CASSFRWGETEAFF.

The chain joins TRBV10-3 to TRBJ2-1; TCRdb picks TRBD2, but there is no DNA to check that call. The CDR3 extends over 14 amino acids. Germline assignment: CDR1 ENHRY and CDR2 SYGVKD. CDR3 residues: CAISESAGNSEQFF.

The genes are TRBV12-3 or TRBV12-4 and TRBJ2-2; lacking DNA, the TRBD2 call made by TCRdb goes unchecked. This CDR3 contains 19 residues. CDR3 loop: CASSLNWGLAGRGTGELFF.

The rearrangement links TRBV29-1 to TRBJ2-1. The length of the CDR3 is 14 residues. Per the germline V gene, CDR1 is SQVTM and CDR2 is ANQGSEA. Here the CDR3 reads CSVEDRRLYNEQFF.

The rearrangement joins TRBV7-2 to TRBJ1-4; without DNA, the TCRdb call of TRBD1 cannot be checked. Germline V gene lookup returns CDR1 SGHTA and CDR2 FQGNSA. This CDR3 contains 14 residues. CDR3 sequence: CASSSNPGWEKLFF. Full variable domain (remainder filled in from reference TRBV7-2 and TRBJ1-4): GAGVSQSPSNKVTEKGKDVELRCDPISGHTALYWYRQSLGQGLEFLIYFQGNSAPDKSGLPSDRFSAERTGGSVSTLTIQRTQQEDSAVYLCASSSNPGWEKLFFGSGTQLSVL.

The rearrangement uses TRBV5-5 and TRBJ2-5; no DNA is available, so the TRBD2 call from TCRdb remains unchecked. CDR1 SGHKS and CDR2 YYEKEE come from the germline V gene (reference sequence). The CDR3 has 13 amino acids. CDR3 loop: CASSLSLAETQYF. Using reference TRBV5-5 and TRBJ2-5 for the parts outside the CDR3, the full variable domain is DAGVTQSPTHLIKTRGQQVTLRCSPISGHKSVSWYQQVLGQGPQFIFQYYEKEERGRGNFPDRFSARQFPNYSSELNVNALLLGDSALYLCASSLSLAETQYFGPGTRLLVL.

The chain recombines TRBV4-3 with TRBJ1-2. CDR1 and CDR2 (germline): LGHNA, YSLEER. This CDR3 is 13 amino acids long. This chain's CDR3 is CASSQGSSYGYTF.

This sequence joins TRBV11-2 and TRBJ2-7. The germline CDR1 and CDR2 sequences are SGHAT and FQNNGV. The CDR3 is 18 amino acids. CDR3: CASSLVQRRVATLYEQYF.

The chain uses TRBV7-2 and TRBJ2-5; checking the TCRdb D call of TRBD1 is not possible without DNA. CDR3 length equals 16 residues. Germline V CDR1 and CDR2: SGHTA, FQGNSA. CDR3 amino acids: CASRLLGRFGGETQYF.